This TCR beta chain was captured by sequencing in a study of cytomegalovirus exposure and HLA in healthy donors. Study-wide results and limits: Near-uniform donor sequencing depth was presumed by presence/absence analyses. Earlier results showed most TCR beta V segments being productive about 87% or about 30% of the time.

PCR employed 60 Vbeta and 13 Jbeta primers. Per the original data handling: An analysis that came later counted approximately 76 million unique TCR beta chains, around 10 million shared. Measured with immunoSEQ multiplex PCR; TCRdb has only the in-frame clones, and not every one. The DNA was the basis for D and trimming; V, J and clone size are from that table. The sample carries roughly 100,000 clones, about 81% recorded once. This CDR3 region has 16 residues. J lost 1 base, V lost 0 bases, and 3 bases had no gene match. Germline loops: CDR1 SGDLS, CDR2 YYNGEE. In the case of this clone: Its antigen is undetermined.

The clonotype comes from a woman aged 35 to 49 in good health and CMV-seronegative. The sequenced sample consisted of PBMCs. This chain links TRBV9 with TRBJ2-1, with 8 bases that match TRBD2. The CDR3 protein is CASSVARLASYNEQFF. The CDR3 region has the DNA TGTGCCAGCAGCGTAGCTAGACTAGCGTCCTACAATGAGCAGTTCTTC.